These 8 T cell receptor beta chains were all obtained from the same sample, sequenced in a study of blood T cells in healthy people across ages. Next came a second PCR, run for about 7 to 12 cycles, which used a sample-barcoded 5' primer along with a J-beta primer mix. MiXCR, applied by TCRdb to the 5' RACE reads, yields one record per CDR3 protein. Here the sample spans 1.5 million to 2 million distinct CDR3 sequences, roughly 30% being singletons. The sample was blood. Receptor source: a woman aged 30 to 39 in good health.

The V and J genes are TRBV20-1 and TRBJ2-3; TRBD2 aligns across 11 bases. Germline lookup yields CDR1 DFQATT and CDR2 SNEGSKA (reference sequence). The ends lost 5 bases at V and 5 bases at J; junction bases unmatched: 9. The CDR3 sequence is 15 residues long. CDR3 sequence reads: CSAPRTSGSVDTQYF. CDR3 in DNA: TGCAGTGCTCCTCGCACTAGCGGGAGCGTAGATACGCAGTATTTT.

The CDR3 DNA follows: TGTGCCAGCAGCTTATTCGGCAGGGATAGTGAAGCTTTCTTT. Protein product: CASSLFGRDSEAFF. The chain couples TRBV7-3 to TRBJ1-1; D might be TRBD1 (5 bases). The length of the CDR3 is 14 residues. Germline V gives CDR1 SGHTA, CDR2 FQGTGA. The V end was cut by 2 bases, the J end by 7 bases, with 14 bases between. The full variable domain, in which reference TRBV7-3 and TRBJ1-1 provide the parts outside the CDR3, is GAGVSQTPSNKVTEKGKYVELRCDPISGHTALYWYRQSLGQGPEFLIYFQGTGAADDSGLPNDRFFAVRPEGSVSTLKIQRTERGDSAVYLCASSLFGRDSEAFFGQGTRLTVV.

Notes on this clonotype: Mismatch with germline at one junction end may stem from a read error. The gene calls are TRBV15 and TRBJ2-3; perhaps TRBD2 as D (6 bases). The CDR3 consists of 16 residues. Germline V lookup: CDR1 LNHNV, CDR2 YYDKDF (reference sequence). CDR3 in amino acids: CTTSRRSAGSTDMQYF. CDR3 DNA: TGTACCACCAGCAGACGGTCGGCGGGAAGCACAGATATGCAGTATTTT.

The chain combines TRBV30 with TRBJ2-2; no firm D call. Trimming took off 2 bases at V and 4 bases at J, with 14 bases between the two ends. CDR1 and CDR2 from the germline V gene are GTSNPN and SVGIG (reference sequence). This CDR3 has 15 residues. CDR3 sequence: CAWSPTRASTGELFF. The CDR3 region has the DNA TGTGCCTGGAGTCCGACCCGGGCGAGCACCGGGGAGCTGTTTTTT. The whole variable domain, remainder taken from reference TRBV30 and TRBJ2-2, is SQTIHQWPATLVQPVGSPLSLECTVEGTSNPNLYWYRQAAGRGLQLLFYSVGIGQISSEVPQNLSASRPQDRQFILSSKKLLLSDSGFYLCAWSPTRASTGELFFGEGSRLTVL.

The genes are TRBV20-1 and TRBJ2-7; D possibly uses TRBD1 or TRBD2 (5 bases each). Germline CDR1 reads DFQATT; CDR2 reads SNEGSKA (reference sequence). The CDR3 runs 12 residues. CDR3 bases: TGCAGGGTAGGGACCATGTCCTACGAGCAGTACTTC. Encoded protein: CRVGTMSYEQYF.

This clonotype was counted a few times. The chain has TRBV13 and TRBJ2-1; 11 bases align to TRBD2. The germline gives CDR1 PRHDT, CDR2 FYEKMQ (reference sequence). V was pared by 3 bases and J by 10 bases, with 8 bases of the junction left unmatched. There are 15 residues in the CDR3. The CDR3, as DNA: TGTGCCAGCAGCTTTGTGACTAGCGGGATCTACGAGCAGTTCTTC. Translation gives CASSFVTSGIYEQFF.

The V call is TRBV9, the J call TRBJ2-7; TRBD2 might be the D (6 bases). V lost 3 bases and J 4 bases, leaving 17 bases between the germline ends. The V gene's germline CDR1 is SGDLS and CDR2 YYNGEE. The CDR3 runs 15 residues. CDR3 DNA sequence: TGTGCCAGCAGCGGGGCGGAGGGCCCCGGGTACGAGCAGTACTTC. It translates to CASSGAEGPGYEQYF. Filled out from reference TRBV9 and TRBJ2-7, the complete variable domain reads DSGVTQTPKHLITATGQRVTLRCSPRSGDLSVYWYQQSLDQGLQFLIQYYNGEERAKGNILERFSAQQFPDLHSELNLSSLELGDSALYFCASSGAEGPGYEQYFGPGTRLTVT.

This clonotype has ten or more counts. V and J are TRBV20-1 and TRBJ2-1; perhaps TRBD2 as D (6 bases). Trimming left V 1 base short and J 0 bases short, with 13 bases between. Germline V gene data show CDR1 as DFQATT and CDR2 as SNEGSKA (reference sequence). The CDR3 covers 16 residues. The CDR3 nucleotides read TGCAGTGCTAGAGTCACCTTAGCGGACTCCTACAATGAGCAGTTCTTC. It encodes CSARVTLADSYNEQFF.